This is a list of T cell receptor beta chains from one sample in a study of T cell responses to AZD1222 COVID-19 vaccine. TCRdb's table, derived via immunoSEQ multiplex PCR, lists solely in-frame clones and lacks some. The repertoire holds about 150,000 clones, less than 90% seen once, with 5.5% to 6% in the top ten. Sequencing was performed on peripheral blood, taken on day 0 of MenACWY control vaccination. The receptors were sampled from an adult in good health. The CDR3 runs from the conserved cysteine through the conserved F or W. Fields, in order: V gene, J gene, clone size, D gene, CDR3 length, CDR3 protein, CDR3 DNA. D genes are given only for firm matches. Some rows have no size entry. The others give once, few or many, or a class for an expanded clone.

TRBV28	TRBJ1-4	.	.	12	CASSLFGEKLFF	TGTGCCAGCAGTTTATTTGGTGAAAAACTGTTTTTT
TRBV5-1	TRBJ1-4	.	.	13	CASSLGGSEKLFF	TGCGCCAGCAGCTTGGGAGGGAGCGAAAAACTGTTTTTT
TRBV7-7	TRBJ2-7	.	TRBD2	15	CASSPRLAGPYEQYF	TGTGCTAGCAGCCCGCGACTAGCGGGACCCTACGAGCAGTACTTC
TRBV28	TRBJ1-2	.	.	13	CASKSTPLEGYTF	TGTGCCAGCAAGTCCACCCCCTTGGAGGGCTACACCTTC
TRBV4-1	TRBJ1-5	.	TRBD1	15	CASSPTGGGFQPQHF	TGCGCCAGCAGCCCGACAGGGGGCGGTTTTCAGCCCCAGCATTTT
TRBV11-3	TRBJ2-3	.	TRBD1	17	CASSLSEMTGSSDTQYF	TGTGCCAGCAGCTTATCGGAAATGACAGGGTCTTCAGATACGCAGTATTTT
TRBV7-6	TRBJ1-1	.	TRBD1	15	CASSRDRGRRTEAFF	TGTGCCAGCAGCCGTGACAGGGGGCGCCGAACTGAAGCTTTCTTT
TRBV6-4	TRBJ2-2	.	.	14	CASSVVSEAGELFF	TGTGCCAGCAGTGTTGTGTCGGAAGCCGGGGAGCTGTTTTTT
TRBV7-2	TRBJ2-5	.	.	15	CASSRSGESQETQYF	TGTGCCAGCAGCAGGTCCGGGGAATCCCAAGAGACCCAGTACTTC
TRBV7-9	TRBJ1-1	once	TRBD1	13	CASSPRGDTEAFF	TGTGCCAGCAGCCCCAGGGGGGACACTGAAGCTTTCTTT
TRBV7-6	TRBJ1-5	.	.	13	CASSLGPGQPQHF	TGTGCCAGCAGCTTAGGGCCTGGTCAGCCCCAGCATTTT
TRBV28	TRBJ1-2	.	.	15	CASSFSGGKFYGYTF	TGTGCCAGCAGCTTTTCGGGGGGGAAATTTTATGGCTACACCTTC
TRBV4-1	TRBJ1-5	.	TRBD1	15	CASSQLQGAGQPQHF	TGCGCCAGCAGCCAGCTACAGGGGGCAGGTCAGCCCCAGCATTTT